This T cell receptor (beta chain) was identified in a study of blood T cell repertoires in COVID-19. The wider study: From T cells, B-cell-depleted T cells, or PBMCs came the material, which was cDNA or gDNA.

Per the original data handling: Amplification of reference gene primers provided the estimated nucleated cell counts. Clones were read by immunoSEQ multiplex PCR, and TCRdb kept only the in-frame ones, dropping some. Clone size and V and J calls were adopted from that table, with D and trimming inferred from the DNA. The table records 350,000 to 500,000 clones, around 90% of them present only once. Enrolment of Seattle patients took place during active infection, and they were followed longitudinally. This CDR3 comprises 13 residues. Germline V gives CDR1 LNHDA, CDR2 SQIVND (reference sequence). Losses at the gene ends were 6 bases for V and 7 bases for J; bases not matched to a gene: 5.

The chain uses TRBV19 and TRBJ1-2; 10 bases agree with TRBD1. This sequence originates from a man in his late teens or twenties with COVID-19, enrolled during active disease. Sequences were obtained from peripheral blood. The CDR3 protein is CASRQTGGSGYTF. The CDR3 bases are TGTGCCAGTAGGCAGACAGGGGGCAGTGGCTACACCTTC.